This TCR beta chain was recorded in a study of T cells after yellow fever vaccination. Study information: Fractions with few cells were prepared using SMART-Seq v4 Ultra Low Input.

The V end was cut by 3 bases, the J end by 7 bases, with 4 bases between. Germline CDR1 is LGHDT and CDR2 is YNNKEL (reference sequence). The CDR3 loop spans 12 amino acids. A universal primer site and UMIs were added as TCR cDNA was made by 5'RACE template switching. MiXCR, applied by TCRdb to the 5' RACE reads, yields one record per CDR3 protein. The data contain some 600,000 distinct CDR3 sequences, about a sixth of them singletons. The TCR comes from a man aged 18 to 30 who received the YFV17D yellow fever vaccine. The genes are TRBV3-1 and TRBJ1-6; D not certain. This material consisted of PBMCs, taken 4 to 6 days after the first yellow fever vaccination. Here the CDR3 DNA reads TGTGCCAGCAGCCACTTGAATTCACCCCTCCACTTT. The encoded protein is CASSHLNSPLHF.